This T cell receptor beta chain comes out of a study of Ad26.COV2.S vaccination and SARS-CoV-2 variants. Overall study context: The vaccine Ad26.COV2.S was put into the muscle once, or twice with 56 days between.

Treatment given: approximately 18 received Ad26.COV2.S at low or high dose, single or two shots; roughly 5 received placebo; per-sample allocation not given. Sampling occurred on day 63 after the first vaccine or placebo injection. V gave up 3 bases and J gave up 6 bases, with 9 bases separating them. The CDR3 spans 13 residues. General study points: An underestimation of total T cell responses may have resulted from the TCR breadth and depth analyses. Placebo recipients showed lower spike-specific TCR breadth than vaccinees.

The method was immunoSEQ multiplex PCR; TCRdb's version includes in-frame clones alone and lacks a portion of them. The table records around 250,000 clones, around 87% of them present only once. Comment on this clone: Its matching antigen is unknown.

The chain has TRBV12-3 or TRBV12-4 and TRBJ1-5, with D unclear. This specimen was peripheral blood, taken in a trial of Ad26.COV2.S vaccine versus placebo. The sequence was collected from a person aged 18-60 years who received the Ad26.COV2.S COVID-19 vaccine or a placebo. The CDR3 spells CASSFFLAQPQHF. CDR3 DNA sequence: TGTGCCAGCAGTTTTTTCCTAGCTCAGCCCCAGCATTTT.